This T cell receptor beta chain was identified during a study of lymphopenia after photon versus proton radiotherapy. About this clone itself: Its antigen is undetermined.

The data were produced by immunoSEQ multiplex PCR, yet TCRdb's version contains in-frame clones alone and is incomplete. The sample includes 25,000 to 30,000 clones, about 83% of them seen just once. The CDR3 runs to 16 residues. The V end was cut by 4 bases, the J end by 5 bases, with 21 bases between. Germline V CDR1 and CDR2: SGDLS, YYNGEE. Overall study findings and caveats: Survival link was tested only in deceased patients; proton benefit remains a possibility.

The chain is built from TRBV9 and TRBJ1-1; D gene unclear. The material was peripheral blood, obtained from a patient treated with proton-based radiotherapy. The receptor comes from a woman aged 55-69 years with cholangiocarcinoma. Some clones in this sample may be carry-over from other donors' samples. CDR3: CASSRAPSRATTEAFF. CDR3 DNA: TGTGCCAGCAGCCGGGCCCCTAGTCGGGCGACAACTGAAGCTTTCTTT.